This TCR beta chain was recorded in a study of shared clonotypes between healthy human individuals. CDR1 MGHRA and CDR2 YSYEKL come from the germline V gene. V was clipped by 0 bases and J by 3 bases; unmatched bases: 11. The CDR3 is 17 residues long. In the original workflow: Junction-only sequences without quality scores came from ImmunoSEQ, so filtering differed. Clones were sequenced by immunoSEQ multiplex PCR, and TCRdb holds only the in-frame ones, with some missing. V and J calls and clone size are given by that table; D and trimming were obtained from the DNA. The table records hundreds of thousands of clones, approximately 96% of them present only once. Study-wide points: Among a handful of donors, about 5% of naive CD4 clonotypes were found in common. The diversity represented, both genetic and in exposure history, was limited by few donors.

Terminally differentiated effector memory CD45RA+ cells were excluded by CCR7 positive selection of CD45RO-negative cells. On this clone itself: Antigen unknown.

The rearrangement uses TRBV4-1 and TRBJ2-7; 7 nucleotides agree with TRBD1. The TCR originated in a woman aged 30 to 39 in good health. The material sequenced was naive CD8+ T cells sorted from blood. CDR3 amino acids: CASSQDKGALPFYEQYF. The CDR3 DNA is TGCGCCAGCAGCCAAGACAAGGGGGCCCTACCCTTCTACGAGCAGTACTTC.